Detailed here is one T cell receptor (beta chain). This record belongs to a study of blood T cell repertoires in COVID-19. Per the original data handling: Estimation of nucleated cell counts relied on the amplification of reference gene primers. Libraries were prepared by immunoSEQ multiplex PCR; TCRdb keeps only in-frame clonotypes and omits some of them. V and J calls plus clone size are reproduced from that table; the DNA served to infer D and trimming. Of 70,000 to 80,000 clones detected, around 86% appear once; the ten largest clones hold under 15%. This CDR3 is 17 amino acids long. The germline V gene encodes CDR1 SGHNT and CDR2 YYREEE (reference sequence). Trimming left V 0 bases short and J 0 bases short, with 12 bases between.

This clonotype was obtained from an older woman with acute or convalescent COVID-19. The sample comprised peripheral blood. The V and J genes are TRBV5-4 and TRBJ2-2; D remains ambiguous. The CDR3 nucleotides are TGTGCCAGCAGCTTGGCCATGTCTAGTGCGAACACCGGGGAGCTGTTTTTT. Its translation is CASSLAMSSANTGELFF.